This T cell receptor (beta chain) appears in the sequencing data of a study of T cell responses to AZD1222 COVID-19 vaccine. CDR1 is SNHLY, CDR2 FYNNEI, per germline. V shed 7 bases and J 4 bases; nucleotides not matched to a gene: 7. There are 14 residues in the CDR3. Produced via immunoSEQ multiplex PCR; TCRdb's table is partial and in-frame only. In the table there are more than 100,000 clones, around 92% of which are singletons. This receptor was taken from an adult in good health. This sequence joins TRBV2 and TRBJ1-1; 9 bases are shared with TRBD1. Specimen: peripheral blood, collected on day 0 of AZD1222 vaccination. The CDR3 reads CASTRTGAFTEAFF. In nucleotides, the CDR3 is TGTGCCAGCACCCGGACAGGGGCGTTCACTGAAGCTTTCTTT.